Following are 24 T cell receptor beta chains from one sample sequenced in a study of PD-L1 blockade in urothelial cancer (dated by TCRdb to 2015 to 2018). The sample's time point label is to be understood as: pretreatment peripheral blood. The library came from the immunoSEQ multiplex PCR assay. TCRdb limited this immuneACCESS table to in-frame rearrangements with V and J called. A share of clones is missing; checked studies link under half to unresolved V genes, and the rest is unexplained. This sample gives around 34,000 clones in total; 70% to 90% of them show up just once. The top ten clones comprise around 15% of the sample. The source was PBMCs, collected around atezolizumab (anti-PD-L1) treatment. The receptor source for this set is a man older than 75 with urothelial cancer.

The CDR3 reads CASRRQGYGYTF. The CDR3 bases are TGTGCCAGCAGGCGACAGGGCTATGGCTACACCTTC. The chain has TRBV28 and TRBJ1-2, with 7 positions matching TRBD1. The CDR3 extends over 12 amino acids. The germline V gene encodes CDR1 MDHEN and CDR2 SYDVKM. With 6 bases clipped from V and 4 bases from J, the junction kept 2 bases outside the gene matches.

The chain couples TRBV4-1 to TRBJ2-6, with 7 bases aligning to TRBD2. This CDR3 has 20 amino acids. Germline lookup yields CDR1 MGHRA and CDR2 YSYEKL. Germline trimming cut 1 base from V and 0 bases from J; bases unmatched to any gene: 12. The CDR3: CASSQVLSGGGLSGANVLTF. The CDR3 region has the DNA TGCGCCAGCAGCCAAGTTCTGTCGGGGGGAGGGCTCTCTGGGGCCAACGTCCTGACTTTC.

The CDR3 here is CASSYRAEQFF. The CDR3 region has the DNA TGTGCCAGCAGTTACCGCGCTGAGCAGTTCTTC. The chain couples TRBV6-5 to TRBJ2-1; unclear D gene. Germline assignment: CDR1 MNHEY and CDR2 SVGAGI. The CDR3 totals 11 residues. The V end was cut by 2 bases, the J end by 9 bases, with 5 bases between.

The rearrangement uses TRBV6-5 and TRBJ2-2; D is perhaps TRBD1 (6 bases). The CDR3 is 15 residues long. Looked up from germline, CDR1 is MNHEY and CDR2 is SVGAGI. V gave up 2 bases and J gave up 7 bases, with 14 bases separating them. The CDR3: CASSYPTGSGGELFF. As DNA, the CDR3 is TGTGCCAGCAGTTACCCCACAGGGTCGGGCGGGGAGCTGTTTTTT.

The V call is TRBV21-1, the J call TRBJ1-2; whether TRBD1, the table's D call, matches the DNA was not checked. TRBV21-1 is a pseudogene. This CDR3 is 13 amino acids long. CDR3 sequence reads: CASKGQENYGYTF. The CDR3, as DNA: TGTGCCAGCAAGGGACAAGAGAACTATGGCTACACCTTC.

V and J are TRBV9 and TRBJ2-7; 10 bases map to TRBD2. V dropped 5 bases and J dropped 0; count of bases not matched to a gene: 5. The CDR3 contains 15 residues. Germline V gene data show CDR1 as SGDLS and CDR2 as YYNGEE. The CDR3 DNA follows: TGTGCCAGCAGTCGGACTAGCGGCAGCTCCTACGAGCAGTACTTC. Its translation is CASSRTSGSSYEQYF.

This rearrangement joins TRBV4-2 to TRBJ2-3; 11 positions agree with TRBD2. From germline, CDR1 is LGHNA and CDR2 YNFKEQ. This CDR3 has 17 residues. V trimming: 3 bases; J trimming: 5 bases; junction bases outside the gene matches: 10. The CDR3 nucleotides read TGTGCCAGCAGCCAGGGACTAGCGGTCACGAGTATAGATACGCAGTATTTT. This gives the protein CASSQGLAVTSIDTQYF.

J is TRBJ2-2 and V is TRBV19, with 11 nucleotides matching TRBD1. The CDR3 has 14 residues. Unmatched junction bases numbered 4, after V lost 8 bases and J lost 5 bases. Germline CDR1 is LNHDA and CDR2 is SQIVND (reference sequence). Here the CDR3 DNA reads TGTGCCAGTTTGGACAGGGGGCTTACCGGGGAGCTGTTTTTT. Protein product: CASLDRGLTGELFF.

The V call is TRBV18, the J call TRBJ2-6, with D perhaps TRBD1 (6 bases). The CDR3 has 14 amino acids. The ends were cut back, 4 bases at V and 8 bases at J, with 12 bases in the middle. Germline CDR1 reads KGHSH; CDR2 reads LQKENI. CDR3 loop: CASSLQTGTNVLTF. CDR3 coding DNA: TGTGCCAGCTCACTACAGACAGGAACCAACGTCCTGACTTTC.

This clone has more than one count but fewer than ten. The chain couples TRBV19 to TRBJ2-3, with D possibly being TRBD2 (6 bases). V lost 6 bases and J 4 bases, leaving 11 bases between the germline ends. The CDR3 covers 13 residues. The germline V gene has CDR1 LNHDA and CDR2 SQIVND (reference sequence). The CDR3 DNA reads as TGTGCCAGTAGATCGGGAGCTGCAGATACGCAGTATTTT. Protein: CASRSGAADTQYF.

The gene calls are TRBV6-6 and TRBJ2-7; tentatively, D is TRBD2 (5 bases). With 4 bases removed from V and 6 bases from J, the gap between germline ends came to 16 bases. This CDR3 has 14 residues. Germline CDR1 is MNHNY and CDR2 is SVGAGI (reference sequence). The CDR3 loop reads CASSLLESPSEQYF. Written as DNA, the CDR3 is TGTGCCAGCAGTTTACTAGAGTCCCCCTCCGAGCAGTACTTC.

The V and J genes are TRBV19 and TRBJ2-7, with 10 bases aligning to TRBD1. The trim removed 9 bases at V and 3 bases at J, leaving 2 bases unmatched. Germline CDR1 LNHDA, CDR2 SQIVND (reference sequence). The length of the CDR3 is 12 residues. The DNA of the CDR3 is TGTGCCAGCCGGGACAGGGGCTACGAGCAGTACTTC. Its protein is CASRDRGYEQYF. Drawing the rest from reference TRBV19 and TRBJ2-7, the complete variable domain is DGGITQSPKYLFRKEGQNVTLSCEQNLNHDAMYWYRQDPGQGLRLIYYSQIVNDFQKGDIAEGYSVSREKKESFPLTVTSAQKNPTAFYLCASRDRGYEQYFGPGTRLTVT.

This chain links TRBV6-5 with TRBJ1-3; D may be TRBD1 (6 bases). This CDR3 has 14 residues. From germline, CDR1 is MNHEY and CDR2 SVGAGI. V lost 6 bases and J lost 4, with 13 bases in between. In DNA form, the CDR3 reads TGTGCCAGCAGCCAGGGGAGTTTCGGAAACACCATATATTTT. It codes for CASSQGSFGNTIYF.

The rearrangement uses TRBV18 and TRBJ1-5; the D is unclear. Trimming removed 5 bases at V and 0 bases at J, with 8 bases between. The CDR3 runs 14 residues. Germline CDR1 and CDR2: KGHSH and LQKENI. This CDR3 reads CASSSADSNQPQHF. Here the CDR3 DNA reads TGTGCCAGCTCATCTGCAGATAGCAATCAGCCCCAGCATTTT. The whole variable domain, filled in from reference TRBV18 and TRBJ1-5, reads NAGVMQNPRHLVRRRGQEARLRCSPMKGHSHVYWYRQLPEEGLKFMVYLQKENIIDESGMPKERFSAEFPKEGPSILRIQQVVRGDSAAYFCASSSADSNQPQHFGDGTRLSIL.

This clone was seen once. The chain couples TRBV5-1 to TRBJ2-3, with D tentatively TRBD1 (5 bases). The V end was cut by 0 bases, the J end by 2 bases, with 13 bases between. The CDR3 has 16 residues. Per germline, CDR1 SGHRS and CDR2 YFSETQ. For the CDR3, the DNA is TGCGCCAGCAGCTTGGGGGGCGCCAAAACCACAGATACGCAGTATTTT. Translating gives CASSLGGAKTTDTQYF.

The chain carries TRBV2 and TRBJ2-7, with 12 bases identical to TRBD2. CDR3 length: 15 amino acids. Trimming removed 4 bases from V and 6 bases from J; junction bases left unmatched: 7. The germline CDR1 and CDR2 sequences are SNHLY and FYNNEI. The CDR3 DNA is TGTGCCAGCAGTGCGCTAGCGGGAGGGTTCTCCGAGCAGTACTTC. Its translation: CASSALAGGFSEQYF.

This clone was observed a single time. J is TRBJ1-2 and V is TRBV6-1; D gene uncertain. Germline V gene sequence: CDR1 MNHNS, CDR2 SASEGT. V was pared by 9 bases and J by 7 bases, with 18 bases between. This CDR3 contains 13 residues. The CDR3 protein is CASELRSLSGYTF. For the CDR3, the DNA is TGTGCCAGTGAACTGAGGTCACTAAGTGGCTACACCTTC.

This sequence joins TRBV30 and TRBJ1-5; D uncertain. The CDR3 consists of 13 residues. Germline CDR1 reads GTSNPN; CDR2 reads SVGIG (reference sequence). V gave up 0 bases and J gave up 1 base, with 4 bases separating them. CDR3 in DNA: TGTGCCTGGAGTGTACAGAGCAATCAGCCCCAGCATTTT. It translates to CAWSVQSNQPQHF.

The V call is TRBV6-6, the J call TRBJ2-1; 7 positions agree with TRBD1. The CDR3 consists of 14 residues. The junction had 3 bases not matched to a gene; V was cut back by 6 bases and J by 1 base. CDR1 MNHNY and CDR2 SVGAGI come from the germline V gene (reference sequence). This CDR3 is CASRGDSSYNEQFF. As DNA, the CDR3 is TGTGCCAGCAGGGGGGACAGTTCCTACAATGAGCAGTTCTTC.

The chain carries TRBV27 and TRBJ1-5; a possible D gene is TRBD1 (5 bases). The V gene lost 7 bases and the J gene lost 2 bases, with 6 bases spanning the gap. Per the germline V gene, CDR1 is MNHEY and CDR2 is SMNVEV (reference sequence). The CDR3 spans 12 residues. CDR3 bases: TGTGCCAGCAAGACAGGCAATCAGCCCCAGCATTTT. This gives the protein CASKTGNQPQHF.

The rearrangement joins TRBV6-1 to TRBJ2-7, with TRBD1 as a possible D gene (6 bases). The V gene's germline CDR1 is MNHNS and CDR2 SASEGT. V shed 1 base and J shed 1 base, with 11 bases lying between them. This CDR3 is 15 amino acids long. For the CDR3, the DNA is TGTGCCAGCAGTGAAGGGCTGGGGGCTTCCTACGAGCAGTACTTC. It translates to CASSEGLGASYEQYF.

This clone was detected only a few times. The J gene is TRBJ2-7, the V gene TRBV11-3, with D hard to call. V was trimmed by 0 bases and J by 2 bases, leaving 11 bases between them. Germline values: CDR1 SGHNT, CDR2 YENEEA. The CDR3 length is 15 residues. The CDR3 reads CASSLDKTDPYEQYF. The CDR3 DNA is TGTGCCAGCAGCTTAGATAAGACTGACCCCTACGAGCAGTACTTC.

V is TRBV5-1 and J is TRBJ2-1, with 11 bases that match TRBD2. V shed 4 bases, J shed 5 bases, and the junction held 5 bases outside the gene matches. Germline V CDR1 and CDR2: SGHRS, YFSETQ. This CDR3 region has 15 residues. CDR3 coding DNA: TGCGCCAGCAGCCAGGGACTAGCGGCCAACAATGAGCAGTTCTTC. Its protein product is CASSQGLAANNEQFF.

This chain connects TRBV7-2 to TRBJ2-3; TRBD2 might be the D (6 bases). The germline CDR1 and CDR2 sequences are SGHTA and FQGNSA. The CDR3 length is 16 residues. Trimming cost V 6 bases and J 0 bases, with 16 bases left between them. This CDR3 is CASRSREFSSTDTQYF. The CDR3 nucleotides read TGTGCCAGCAGAAGTCGGGAGTTCTCGAGCACAGATACGCAGTATTTT.